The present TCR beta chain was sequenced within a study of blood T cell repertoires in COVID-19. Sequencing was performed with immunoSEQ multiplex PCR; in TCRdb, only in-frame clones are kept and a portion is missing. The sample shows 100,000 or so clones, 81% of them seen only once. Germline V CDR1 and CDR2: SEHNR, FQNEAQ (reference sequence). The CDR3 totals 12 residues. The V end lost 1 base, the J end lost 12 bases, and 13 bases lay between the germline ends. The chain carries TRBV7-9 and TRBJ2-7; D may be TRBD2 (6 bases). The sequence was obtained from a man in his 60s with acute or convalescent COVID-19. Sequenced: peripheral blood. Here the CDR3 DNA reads TGTGCCAGCAGCTTAGAGGCGGGGCAATGGTACGTC. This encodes CASSLEAGQWYV.